This TCR beta chain was found in a study of PD-L1 blockade in urothelial cancer. Background on the study: About 85% of the roughly 29 patients were men whose urothelial cancer was bladder-origin.

The table lists this clone with a count of one. Time point defined: pretreatment peripheral blood. The table came from immunoSEQ multiplex PCR; TCRdb's copy has only in-frame clones and leaves some out. The sample has around 100,000 clones, roughly 87% seen once. Germline CDR1 is LGHNA and CDR2 is YSLEER. The CDR3 contains 16 residues. V lost 4 bases, J lost 10 bases, and 14 bases stayed unmatched. This clonotype was obtained from a man in his 60s with urothelial cancer. The chain has TRBV4-3 and TRBJ1-4; 8 bases match TRBD1. The sample consisted of PBMCs, taken around atezolizumab (anti-PD-L1) treatment. CDR3 nucleotide sequence: TGCGCCAGCAGCCGCGGACAGGGCTATGGCGAAGCAAAACTGTTTTTT. Translated: CASSRGQGYGEAKLFF.